This T cell receptor (beta chain) was recorded in a study of CD8+ T cells in alopecia areata. The wider study: Treated patients received oral tofacitinib, 5 to 10 mg twice daily.

cDNA serving as the sequencing template came from extracted, reverse transcribed RNA. TCRdb's table, derived via immunoSEQ multiplex PCR, lists solely in-frame clones and lacks some. This table holds 100,000 to 140,000 clones, roughly 84% found once. Details on this clone: As yet, its antigen is unknown.

Whole-study results and caveats: Mouse data revealed clearer TCR sharing than patient data did, a gap possibly tied to HLA. Treatment with tofacitinib significantly lowered scalp clonality and reduced expanded CD8+ clones among the top 100.

After removal of 2 bases from V and 1 base from J, the junction contained 2 bases not matched to a gene. The CDR3 covers 15 residues. Germline V gene sequence: CDR1 PRHDT, CDR2 FYEKMQ (reference sequence). Treatment given: oral pan-JAK inhibitor, 5-10 mg twice daily. The J gene is TRBJ1-1, the V gene TRBV13; the match to TRBD1 covers 9 bases. The receptor was isolated from a human donor with alopecia areata. Material: CD8+ T cells sorted from blood, obtained at week 24, from a patient treated with tofacitinib. Written as DNA, the CDR3 is TGTGCCAGCAGCTTATGGGGACAGGGGAACACTGAAGCTTTCTTT. This sequence encodes CASSLWGQGNTEAFF.